The 30 T cell receptor beta chains below come from one sample, sequenced in a study of beta chain features in type 1 diabetes. Their specific antigens are unknown. Findings and limits, study-wide: Researchers report that Type 1 diabetes patients had moderately but significantly shorter TCRB CDR3s across all four CD4+ subsets.

Expressed TCRB transcripts were sequenced because the isolated RNA had all been reverse transcribed beforehand. Clones were sequenced by immunoSEQ multiplex PCR, and TCRdb holds only the in-frame ones, with some missing. The table lists hundreds of thousands of clones, roughly 12% of them singletons, with approximately 0.021% in the top ten. Sequencing was done on a sample of naive CD4+ T cells from blood. The receptors come from a man between 18 and 35 years old with type 1 diabetes.

V gene TRBV28 combines with J gene TRBJ2-7; D is undetermined. V gave up 6 bases and J gave up 2 bases, with 8 bases separating them. CDR1 is MDHEN and CDR2 is SYDVKM in the germline V gene. The CDR3 consists of 12 residues. Here the CDR3 reads CASRVSPYEQYF. The CDR3 coding sequence is TGTGCCAGCAGGGTGAGCCCCTACGAGCAGTACTTC.

Only a few counts were recorded for this clone. The V gene is TRBV27, the J gene TRBJ2-5; D perhaps matches TRBD1 (6 bases). The CDR3 length is 13 residues. From germline, CDR1 is MNHEY and CDR2 SMNVEV (reference sequence). Trimming removed 4 bases at V and 4 bases at J, with 10 bases between. CDR3 region: CASSSDSIETQYF. As DNA, the CDR3 is TGTGCCAGCAGTTCGGACAGTATAGAGACCCAGTACTTC.

V usage is TRBV6-1 and J usage is TRBJ1-5; no definite D call. Germline CDR1 reads MNHNS; CDR2 reads SASEGT. The CDR3 extends over 11 amino acids. V dropped 10 bases and J dropped 6 bases, with 10 bases sitting between them. The CDR3 sequence is CATKAGQPQHF. The CDR3 nucleotides are TGTGCCACAAAAGCTGGTCAGCCCCAGCATTTT.

V gene TRBV5-1 combines with J gene TRBJ2-2; D gene uncertain. The V gene's germline CDR1 is SGHRS and CDR2 YFSETQ. This CDR3 spans 15 amino acids. Trimming shortened V by 3 bases and J by 2 bases, and 11 bases separated the two germline ends. CDR3 DNA: TGCGCCAGCAGCTCCGGCAGCATCAACACCGGGGAGCTGTTTTTT. Encoded protein: CASSSGSINTGELFF.

The rearrangement links TRBV5-1 to TRBJ1-1; D perhaps matches TRBD1 (5 bases). The CDR3 covers 13 residues. From germline, CDR1 is SGHRS and CDR2 YFSETQ. Trimming took 7 bases from V and 0 from J, leaving 10 bases between them. In DNA, the CDR3 is TGCGCCAGCTCCACAGGCGTGAACACTGAAGCTTTCTTT. It is translated as CASSTGVNTEAFF. Complete variable domain (other parts from reference TRBV5-1 and TRBJ1-1): KAGVTQTPRYLIKTRGQQVTLSCSPISGHRSVSWYQQTPGQGLQFLFEYFSETQRNKGNFPGRFSGRQFSNSRSEMNVSTLELGDSALYLCASSTGVNTEAFFGQGTRLTVV.

The V gene is TRBV10-3, the J gene TRBJ2-3; TRBD2 is a possible D gene (6 bases). Per germline, CDR1 ENHRY and CDR2 SYGVKD. CDR3 length: 13 amino acids. CDR3 bases: TGTGCACACGGGGACTCAGTCCGAAATACGCAGTATTTT. It is translated as CAHGDSVRNTQYF.

The chain is built from TRBV9 and TRBJ2-2; D ambiguous. CDR1 and CDR2 from the germline V gene are SGDLS and YYNGEE. V was cut by 3 bases and J by 4 bases, with 10 bases left in between. The CDR3 extends over 14 amino acids. CDR3 sequence (DNA): TGTGCCAGCAGCGCATCCCCTGCCACCGGGGAGCTGTTTTTT. It is translated as CASSASPATGELFF.

The gene calls are TRBV6-5 and TRBJ2-5, with 7 nucleotides matching TRBD1. The CDR3 length is 13 residues. The V gene end was trimmed by 4 bases and the J gene end by 5 bases; junction bases not matched to a gene: 4. Germline V gives CDR1 MNHEY, CDR2 SVGAGI. This chain's CDR3 is CASSSVDRETQYF. DNA of the CDR3: TGTGCCAGCAGTTCAGTGGACAGGGAGACCCAGTACTTC.

V gene TRBV11-3 combines with J gene TRBJ2-1, with D possibly matching TRBD2 (5 bases). The ends were cut back, 5 bases at V and 7 bases at J, with 12 bases in the middle. This CDR3 contains 13 residues. The germline V gene encodes CDR1 SGHNT and CDR2 YENEEA. For the CDR3, the DNA is TGTGCCAGCAGCCGAGGACTTTTGAATGAGCAGTTCTTC. Translating gives CASSRGLLNEQFF.

This clone occurred a few times. J is TRBJ1-1 and V is TRBV30; 12 bases align to TRBD1. This CDR3 spans 14 amino acids. CDR1 and CDR2 from the germline V gene are GTSNPN and SVGIG (reference sequence). Trimming removed 7 bases from V and 6 bases from J; junction bases left unmatched: 9. The CDR3 protein is CALTRGQGAAEAFF. Here the CDR3 DNA reads TGTGCCTTAACCCGGGGACAGGGGGCCGCTGAAGCTTTCTTT.

This clone has only a few counts. CDR3: CASSYGWQGGQPQHF. DNA of the CDR3: TGTGCCAGCAGTTACGGGTGGCAGGGAGGTCAGCCCCAGCATTTT. This rearrangement joins TRBV6-5 to TRBJ1-5; D is possibly TRBD1 (5 bases). This CDR3 region has 15 residues. Trimming took off 2 bases at V and 6 bases at J, with 14 bases between the two ends. Germline loops: CDR1 MNHEY, CDR2 SVGAGI.

This rearrangement joins TRBV28 to TRBJ1-2, with a tentative D call TRBD1 (5 bases). CDR1 MDHEN and CDR2 SYDVKM come from the germline V gene. The length of the CDR3 is 13 residues. Trimming shortened V by 5 bases and J by 8 bases, and 15 bases separated the two germline ends. The CDR3 region has the DNA TGTGCCAGCAGTCTAGGGACCGCCCGCGGCTACACCTTC. It codes for CASSLGTARGYTF.

The rearrangement links TRBV27 to TRBJ2-3; D gene uncertain. Germline CDR1 MNHEY, CDR2 SMNVEV (reference sequence). V dropped 8 bases and J dropped 0 bases, with 12 bases sitting between them. The CDR3 runs 14 residues. CDR3 DNA sequence: TGTGCCAGCTCTCTCTCAGCTAGCACAGATACGCAGTATTTT. It is translated as CASSLSASTDTQYF.

The J gene is TRBJ2-5, the V gene TRBV2, with 7 bases fitting TRBD1. This CDR3 region has 14 residues. Germline-derived CDR1 and CDR2 are SNHLY and FYNNEI. Trimming removed 7 bases from V and 1 base from J; junction bases left unmatched: 6. The CDR3, as DNA: TGTGCCAGCATTCCCGGGACAGCCCAAGAGACCCAGTACTTC. Translated: CASIPGTAQETQYF.

V and J are TRBV7-2 and TRBJ2-5; possible D gene TRBD2, 7 bases. Trimming took off 6 bases at V and 11 bases at J, with 19 bases between the two ends. The CDR3 runs 13 residues. Germline CDR1 reads SGHTA; CDR2 reads FQGNSA. CDR3 amino acids: CASRGASGVLQYF. For the CDR3, the DNA is TGTGCCAGCAGGGGGGCTAGCGGTGTTCTACAGTACTTC. Full variable domain (rest looked up from reference TRBV7-2 and TRBJ2-5): GAGVSQSPSNKVTEKGKDVELRCDPISGHTALYWYRQSLGQGLEFLIYFQGNSAPDKSGLPSDRFSAERTGGSVSTLTIQRTQQEDSAVYLCASRGASGVLQYFGPGTRLLVL.

The chain carries TRBV29-1 and TRBJ1-1, with no clear D. The germline V and J ends were trimmed by 7 bases and 2 bases, with 14 bases remaining between them. CDR1 is SQVTM, CDR2 ANQGSEA, per germline. The CDR3 is 13 amino acids. The DNA of the CDR3 is TGCAGCGCATCCCTCTATACTAACACTGAAGCTTTCTTT. Residues: CSASLYTNTEAFF.

This clone was observed a handful of times. J is TRBJ2-5 and V is TRBV27; D is perhaps TRBD2 (6 bases). Trimming removed 10 bases from V and 5 bases from J, with 17 bases in between. The germline CDR1 and CDR2 sequences are MNHEY and SMNVEV (reference sequence). The CDR3 consists of 13 residues. In DNA, the CDR3 is TGTGCCACCGGATCGGGCGGGGCGGAGACCCAGTACTTC. It encodes CATGSGGAETQYF.

The J gene is TRBJ2-1, the V gene TRBV7-8; TRBD1 aligns across 8 bases. V was clipped by 3 bases and J by 4 bases; unmatched bases: 8. Germline V CDR1 and CDR2: SGHVS, FQNEAQ. This CDR3 is 16 amino acids long. CDR3 DNA sequence: TGTGCCAGCAGCTTGGGGCAGGGGGCTGTATACAATGAGCAGTTCTTC. This sequence encodes CASSLGQGAVYNEQFF.

Of note for this clone: Different DNA sequences within this sample yield the same CDR3. This sequence joins TRBV19 and TRBJ1-2, with 7 bases lining up with TRBD1. With V trimmed by 6 bases and J by 2 bases, 3 bases remained unmatched. CDR3 size: 13 residues. CDR1 is LNHDA, CDR2 SQIVND, per germline (reference sequence). The DNA of the CDR3 is TGTGCCAGTAGGACAGGGCTCAACTATGGCTACACCTTC. This sequence encodes CASRTGLNYGYTF.

This chain links TRBV5-1 with TRBJ2-5; D is perhaps TRBD1 (5 bases). The germline V gene encodes CDR1 SGHRS and CDR2 YFSETQ. Trimming pared 7 bases from V and 4 bases from J, leaving 11 bases between. This CDR3 spans 12 amino acids. CDR3 amino acids: CASGAGPETQYF. In DNA form, the CDR3 reads TGCGCCAGCGGGGCAGGGCCAGAGACCCAGTACTTC.

The chain uses TRBV7-2 and TRBJ2-1; 9 bases align to TRBD1. The germline gives CDR1 SGHTA, CDR2 FQGNSA. V trimming: 4 bases; J trimming: 7 bases; junction bases outside the gene matches: 17. The CDR3 contains 18 residues. The CDR3 DNA reads TGTGCCAGCAGCTCCCAACCTAACGGGGACAGGGCGGGGAATGAGCAGTTCTTC. Amino acid sequence: CASSSQPNGDRAGNEQFF.

This clone was seen more than once but under ten times. The DNA for the CDR3 is TGTGCCAGCTCAAGGGGATCTAACCTCTACGAGCAGTACTTC. It translates to CASSRGSNLYEQYF. The rearrangement links TRBV18 to TRBJ2-7; tentatively, D is TRBD1 (5 bases). This CDR3 is 14 amino acids long. V dropped 5 bases and J dropped 3 bases, with 14 bases sitting between them. CDR1 is KGHSH and CDR2 is LQKENI in the germline V gene.

The chain couples TRBV29-1 to TRBJ1-1; 7 bases align to TRBD1. Germline trimming cut 7 bases from V and 8 bases from J; bases unmatched to any gene: 7. CDR3 size: 11 residues. The germline gives CDR1 SQVTM, CDR2 ANQGSEA. The CDR3 DNA follows: TGCAGCGCCAGACAGGGAGGGGAAGCTTTCTTT. This encodes CSARQGGEAFF. Using reference TRBV29-1 and TRBJ1-1 for the parts outside the CDR3, the full variable domain is SAVISQKPSRDICQRGTSLTIQCQVDSQVTMMFWYRQQPGQSLTLIATANQGSEATYESGFVIDKFPISRPNLTFSTLTVSNMSPEDSSIYLCSARQGGEAFFGQGTRLTVV.

This clone was seen a handful of times. The chain joins TRBV23-1 to TRBJ2-7; D remains unclear. TRBV23-1 qualifies as an ORF whose function is uncertain. The CDR3 extends over 17 amino acids. Deletions cut 0 bases from V and 0 bases from J, with 15 bases between. CDR3 DNA sequence: TGCGCCAGCAGTCAATCGAGAGGCTCGACCTTCTCCTACGAGCAGTACTTC. This translates into CASSQSRGSTFSYEQYF.

In this sample, this clone turned up a few times. The V gene is TRBV18, the J gene TRBJ2-7; D perhaps matches TRBD1 (6 bases). V lost 6 bases, J lost 13 bases, and 22 bases lay in between. Germline V lookup: CDR1 KGHSH, CDR2 LQKENI. This CDR3 has 13 residues. Written as DNA, the CDR3 is TGTGCCAGCTCCGGGGCAGGGGATACGAGCAGTTACTTC. Protein product: CASSGAGDTSSYF.

This clone was detected a few times. The chain employs TRBV7-2 and TRBJ2-7; 9 bases are a match to TRBD1. The germline gives CDR1 SGHTA, CDR2 FQGNSA. J was trimmed by 2 bases and V by 4 bases; bases with no gene match: 0. The CDR3 spans 13 residues. CDR3 in amino acids: CASSWTGAYEQYF. In DNA, the CDR3 is TGTGCCAGCAGCTGGACAGGGGCCTACGAGCAGTACTTC.

This clone showed up just a few times. J is TRBJ2-5 and V is TRBV18, with TRBD2 matching 10 bases. Looked up from germline, CDR1 is KGHSH and CDR2 is LQKENI. The CDR3 is 14 residues long. Trimming cost V 3 bases and J 5 bases; bases outside gene matches: 3. The CDR3 loop reads CASSPGGLAETQYF. In DNA, the CDR3 is TGTGCCAGCTCACCGGGGGGACTAGCGGAGACCCAGTACTTC.

The V call is TRBV6-1, the J call TRBJ2-3; 8 bases line up with TRBD2. V lost 7 bases and J lost 1; bases outside the gene matches: 4. In germline, CDR1 is MNHNS, CDR2 SASEGT. This CDR3 region has 14 residues. The CDR3 bases are TGTGCCAGCATATTGACTAGCGGCACAGATACGCAGTATTTT. Translating it yields CASILTSGTDTQYF.

The chain joins TRBV4-2 to TRBJ2-3, with D perhaps TRBD2 (5 bases). The V gene lost 0 bases and the J gene lost 6 bases, with 16 bases spanning the gap. The CDR3 has 16 amino acids. Germline values: CDR1 LGHNA, CDR2 YNFKEQ. Here the CDR3 reads CASSQEGSSGWDTQYF. The CDR3 nucleotides read TGTGCCAGCAGCCAAGAAGGCTCCAGCGGTTGGGATACGCAGTATTTT.

There are a few counts of this clone. This rearrangement joins TRBV7-8 to TRBJ2-1, with 10 bases identical to TRBD2. J lost 5 bases, V lost 4 bases, and 14 bases had no gene match. Looked up from germline, CDR1 is SGHVS and CDR2 is FQNEAQ. This CDR3 region has 18 residues. In DNA, the CDR3 is TGTGCCAGCAGCTCTAGCGGGGGTTACGCCACCAGGGACAATGAGCAGTTCTTC. The encoded protein is CASSSSGGYATRDNEQFF.